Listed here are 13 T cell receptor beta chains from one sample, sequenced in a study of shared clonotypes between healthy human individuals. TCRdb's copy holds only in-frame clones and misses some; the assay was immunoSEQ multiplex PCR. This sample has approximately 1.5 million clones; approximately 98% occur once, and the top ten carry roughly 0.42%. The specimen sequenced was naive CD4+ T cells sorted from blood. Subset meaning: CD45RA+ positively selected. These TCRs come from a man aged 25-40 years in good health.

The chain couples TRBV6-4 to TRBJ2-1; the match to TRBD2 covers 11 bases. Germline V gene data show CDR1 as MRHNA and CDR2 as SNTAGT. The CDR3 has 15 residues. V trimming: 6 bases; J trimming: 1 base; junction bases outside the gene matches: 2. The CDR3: CASRLAGASYNEQFF. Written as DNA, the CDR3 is TGTGCCAGCAGACTAGCGGGAGCGTCCTACAATGAGCAGTTCTTC.

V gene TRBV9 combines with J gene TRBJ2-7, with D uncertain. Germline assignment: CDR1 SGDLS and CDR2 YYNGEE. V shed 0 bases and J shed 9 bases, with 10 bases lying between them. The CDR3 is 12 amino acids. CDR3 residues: CASSVESGSQYF. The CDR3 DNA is TGTGCCAGCAGCGTAGAATCCGGTTCGCAGTACTTC.

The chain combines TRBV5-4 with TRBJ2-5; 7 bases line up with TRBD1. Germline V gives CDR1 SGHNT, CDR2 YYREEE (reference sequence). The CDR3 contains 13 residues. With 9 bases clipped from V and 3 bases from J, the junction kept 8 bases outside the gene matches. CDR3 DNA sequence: TGTGCCATCACGACAGGGCAGAAAGAGACCCAGTACTTC. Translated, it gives CAITTGQKETQYF.

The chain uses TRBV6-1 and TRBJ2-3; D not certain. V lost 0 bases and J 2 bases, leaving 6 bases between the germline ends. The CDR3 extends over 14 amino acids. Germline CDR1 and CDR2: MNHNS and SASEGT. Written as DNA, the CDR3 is TGTGCCAGCAGTGAAGCCAGATACACAGATACGCAGTATTTT. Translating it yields CASSEARYTDTQYF.

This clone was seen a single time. The CDR3 region is CASSLVRRGVKYTQYF. The CDR3 DNA reads TGTGCCAGCAGTTTGGTCCGCAGGGGGGTTAAGTATACGCAGTATTTT. The gene calls are TRBV28 and TRBJ2-3, with D perhaps matching TRBD1 (7 bases). This CDR3 has 16 amino acids. The V and J ends lost 3 bases and 7 bases respectively, with 20 bases between them. In germline, CDR1 is MDHEN, CDR2 SYDVKM. The variable domain in full, completed from reference TRBV28 and TRBJ2-3, reads DVKVTQSSRYLVKRTGEKVFLECVQDMDHENMFWYRQDPGLGLRLIYFSYDVKMKEKGDIPEGYSVSREKKERFSLILESASTNQTSMYLCASSLVRRGVKYTQYFGPGTRLTVL.

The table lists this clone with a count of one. The CDR3 DNA reads as TGCGCCAGCAGCCTAGCGGGAGGATCCTCCTACAATGAGCAGTTCTTC. As protein: CASSLAGGSSYNEQFF. The V call is TRBV4-1, the J call TRBJ2-1; 10 bases are a match to TRBD2. Germline trimming cut 4 bases from V and 0 bases from J; bases unmatched to any gene: 3. Germline CDR1 MGHRA, CDR2 YSYEKL. The CDR3 length is 16 residues.

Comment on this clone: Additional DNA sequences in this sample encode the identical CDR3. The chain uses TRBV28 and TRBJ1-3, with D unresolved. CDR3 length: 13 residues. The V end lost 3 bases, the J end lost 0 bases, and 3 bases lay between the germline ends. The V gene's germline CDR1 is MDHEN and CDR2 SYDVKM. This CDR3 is CASSLSSGNTIYF. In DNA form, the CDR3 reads TGTGCCAGCAGTTTGTCCTCTGGAAACACCATATATTTT.

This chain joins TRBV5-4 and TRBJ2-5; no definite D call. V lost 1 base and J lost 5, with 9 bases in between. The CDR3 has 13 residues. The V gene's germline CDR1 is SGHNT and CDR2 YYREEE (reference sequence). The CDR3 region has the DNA TGTGCCAGCAGCTTGCTACAGAGGGAGACCCAGTACTTC. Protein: CASSLLQRETQYF.

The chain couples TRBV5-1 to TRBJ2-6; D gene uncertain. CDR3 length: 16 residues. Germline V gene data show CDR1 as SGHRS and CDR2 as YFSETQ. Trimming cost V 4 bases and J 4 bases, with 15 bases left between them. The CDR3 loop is CASSPLLTFGANVLTF. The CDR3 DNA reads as TGCGCCAGCAGCCCCCTACTCACCTTCGGGGCCAACGTCCTGACTTTC.

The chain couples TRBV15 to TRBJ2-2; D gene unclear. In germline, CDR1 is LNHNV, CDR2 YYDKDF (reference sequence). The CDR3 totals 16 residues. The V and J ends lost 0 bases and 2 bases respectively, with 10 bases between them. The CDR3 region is CATSRDLLPNTGELFF. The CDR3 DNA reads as TGTGCCACCAGCAGAGATCTACTTCCCAACACCGGGGAGCTGTTTTTT.

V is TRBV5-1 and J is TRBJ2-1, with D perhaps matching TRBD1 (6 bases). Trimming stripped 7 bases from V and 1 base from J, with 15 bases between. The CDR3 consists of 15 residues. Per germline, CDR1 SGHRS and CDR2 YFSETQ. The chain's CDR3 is CASVSITGSYNEQFF. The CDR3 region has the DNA TGCGCCAGCGTTAGTATAACAGGGTCCTACAATGAGCAGTTCTTC.

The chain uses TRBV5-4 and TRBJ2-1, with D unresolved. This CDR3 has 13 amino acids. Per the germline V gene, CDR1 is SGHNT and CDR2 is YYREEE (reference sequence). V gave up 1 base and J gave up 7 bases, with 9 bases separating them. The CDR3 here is CASSLSHRNEQFF. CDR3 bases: TGTGCCAGCAGCTTGAGTCACAGAAATGAGCAGTTCTTC.

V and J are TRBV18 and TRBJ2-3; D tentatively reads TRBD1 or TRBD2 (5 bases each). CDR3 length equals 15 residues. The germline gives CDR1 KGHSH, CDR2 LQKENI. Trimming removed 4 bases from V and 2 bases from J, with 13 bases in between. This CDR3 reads CASSLSQGVTDTQYF. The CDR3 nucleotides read TGTGCCAGCTCACTGTCCCAGGGAGTCACAGATACGCAGTATTTT.